The rows below give T cell receptor beta chains drawn from one sample of a study of OX40 agonist ivuxolimab in advanced cancers. The protocol was immunoSEQ multiplex PCR, while the TCRdb copy is restricted to in-frame clones and leaves out a portion. This table has around 80,000 clones, roughly 80% appearing once. This sample comprised CD4+ or CD8+ T cells sorted from blood, obtained in a trial of the OX40 agonist ivuxolimab. These receptors all stem from an adult with an advanced solid tumor such as melanoma, head and neck, liver or kidney cancer. Each CDR3 is given with its conserved first and last residue. The D gene is left open where the match is weak. The size entry is marked missing in some rows and otherwise reads once, few, many or a size class.

clone size | J gene | V gene | D gene | CDR3 protein | CDR3 DNA
. | TRBJ2-1 | TRBV7-8 | TRBD2 | CASSLRGTSNAQNEQFF | TGTGCCAGCAGCTTACGAGGGACTAGCAATGCCCAAAATGAGCAGTTCTTC
. | TRBJ1-2 | TRBV2 | . | CASSEELGGGYTF | TGTGCCAGCAGTGAAGAGTTAGGGGGTGGCTACACCTTC
. | TRBJ2-7 | TRBV28 | TRBD2 | CASKGGLAGDSYEQYF | TGTGCCAGCAAGGGAGGGCTAGCGGGGGACTCCTACGAGCAGTACTTC
few | TRBJ2-7 | TRBV6-5 | . | CASTPVASTYEQYF | TGTGCCAGCACCCCAGTGGCTAGTACCTACGAGCAGTACTTC
. | TRBJ2-3 | TRBV5-1 | . | CASSPGLFRISTDTQYF | TGCGCCAGCAGCCCAGGACTTTTTAGGATTAGCACAGATACGCAGTATTTT
. | TRBJ2-1 | TRBV7-9 | . | CASSNRDGSSYNEQFF | TGTGCCAGCAGCAACCGGGACGGTAGCTCCTACAATGAGCAGTTCTTC
. | TRBJ2-3 | TRBV4-2 | TRBD2 | CASSPPSGNTSTDTQYF | TGTGCCAGCAGTCCGCCTAGCGGAAACACTAGCACAGATACGCAGTATTTT
. | TRBJ2-3 | TRBV7-2 | . | CASSLWAGATTDTQYF | TGTGCCAGCAGCTTATGGGCGGGGGCCACCACAGATACGCAGTATTTT
. | TRBJ2-6 | TRBV19 | TRBD1 | CASNRVGQPGGANVLTF | TGTGCCAGTAATAGGGTGGGACAGCCTGGTGGGGCCAACGTCCTGACTTTC
once | TRBJ1-1 | TRBV6-5 | . | CASSPPGGVRTEAFF | TGTGCCAGCAGTCCCCCCGGCGGGGTACGAACTGAAGCTTTCTTT
. | TRBJ2-1 | TRBV5-1 | TRBD2 | CASSWGAGGPKEQFF | TGCGCCAGCAGCTGGGGGGCGGGAGGGCCAAAGGAGCAGTTCTTC
. | TRBJ2-7 | TRBV14 | TRBD1 | CASSQVWSGQGSEQYF | TGTGCCAGCAGCCAAGTTTGGTCGGGACAGGGGTCCGAGCAGTACTTC
. | TRBJ1-2 | TRBV6-1 | TRBD1 | CASSELGYGRGRGGYTF | TGTGCCAGCAGTGAACTAGGTTACGGAAGGGGGCGCGGCGGCTACACCTTC
. | TRBJ2-5 | TRBV13 | TRBD2 | CASSLRSGGPKKTQYF | TGTGCCAGCAGCTTAAGGAGCGGGGGACCCAAAAAGACCCAGTACTTC
. | TRBJ1-4 | TRBV6-6 | . | CASSTGTTNEKLFF | TGTGCCAGCAGTACAGGGACAACTAATGAAAAACTGTTTTTT
. | TRBJ2-5 | TRBV9 | TRBD2 | CASSGTSGRSQETQYF | TGTGCCAGCAGCGGGACTAGCGGGAGGTCTCAAGAGACCCAGTACTTC
. | TRBJ2-3 | TRBV4-2 | TRBD2 | CASSPGTSGDTQYF | TGTGCCAGCAGCCCCGGGACTAGCGGGGATACGCAGTATTTT
. | TRBJ1-4 | TRBV28 | TRBD1 | CASSPDFPPFWTGVHEKLFF | TGTGCCAGCAGTCCTGACTTTCCGCCCTTCTGGACAGGGGTCCATGAAAAACTGTTTTTT
. | TRBJ2-1 | TRBV28 | . | CASRQGYNEQFF | TGTGCCAGCAGGCAGGGTTACAATGAGCAGTTCTTC
. | TRBJ2-3 | TRBV18 | . | CASSPPSTDTQYF | TGTGCCAGCTCACCACCGAGCACAGATACGCAGTATTTT
. | TRBJ1-5 | TRBV19 | TRBD1 | CASRDRGVVSGVFGNQPQHF | TGTGCCAGCCGCGACAGGGGTGTCGTTAGTGGGGTATTTGGCAATCAGCCCCAGCATTTT
. | TRBJ1-1 | TRBV29-1 | . | CSGDLNTEAFF | TGCAGCGGGGACTTGAACACTGAAGCTTTCTTT
. | TRBJ2-1 | TRBV28 | . | CASSLYGRGNRDEQFF | TGTGCCAGCAGTTTATACGGCCGAGGGAATAGGGATGAGCAGTTCTTC
. | TRBJ2-1 | TRBV28 | TRBD2 | CASSKSTGRGGNEQFF | TGTGCCAGCAGTAAATCAACTGGGCGCGGGGGCAATGAGCAGTTCTTC
. | TRBJ2-7 | TRBV11-1 | . | CASSPGSDYEQYF | TGTGCCAGCAGCCCCGGGTCCGATTACGAGCAGTACTTC
. | TRBJ2-1 | TRBV4-1 | . | CASSQDPVSYNEQFF | TGCGCCAGCAGCCAAGATCCGGTATCCTACAATGAGCAGTTCTTC
. | TRBJ1-5 | TRBV28 | . | CASSLPYGRSHQPQHF | TGTGCCAGCAGTTTACCTTACGGCAGGAGTCATCAGCCCCAGCATTTT
. | TRBJ1-1 | TRBV6-5 | . | CASSYRARESVAFF | TGTGCCAGCAGTTACCGGGCACGGGAATCGGTAGCTTTCTTT
. | TRBJ2-3 | TRBV5-1 | . | CASSFGGADTQYF | TGCGCCAGCAGCTTTGGGGGAGCGGATACGCAGTATTTT
. | TRBJ1-2 | TRBV5-1 | . | CASSLDRGYTF | TGCGCCAGCAGCTTGGACCGGGGCTACACCTTC
. | TRBJ1-5 | TRBV7-2 | TRBD1 | CASRLAGGRFQPQHF | TGTGCCAGCAGGTTAGCAGGGGGGCGCTTTCAGCCCCAGCATTTT
. | TRBJ2-4 | TRBV29-1 | . | CSVEDWRQVAKNIQYF | TGCAGCGTTGAAGATTGGCGGCAGGTAGCCAAAAACATTCAGTACTTC
. | TRBJ1-4 | TRBV15 | . | CATSRATATNEKLFF | TGTGCCACCAGCAGAGCAACTGCAACTAATGAAAAACTGTTTTTT
. | TRBJ2-7 | TRBV7-9 | . | CASSIAYEQYF | TGTGCCAGCAGTATAGCTTACGAGCAGTACTTC
. | TRBJ2-3 | TRBV15 | TRBD1 | CATSRDGGQVITDTQYF | TGTGCCACCAGCAGAGATGGGGGACAGGTGATCACAGATACGCAGTATTTT
. | TRBJ2-5 | TRBV27 | . | CASSRTSGFGKTQYF | TGTGCCAGCAGCCGAACGTCAGGGTTTGGAAAGACCCAGTACTTC
. | TRBJ1-1 | TRBV28 | . | CASSLHRANTEAFF | TGTGCCAGCAGTTTACACAGGGCGAACACTGAAGCTTTCTTT
. | TRBJ1-1 | TRBV28 | . | CASLGRPKRNTEAFF | TGTGCCAGCCTCGGGCGACCCAAGAGAAACACTGAAGCTTTCTTT
. | TRBJ2-7 | TRBV20-1 | . | CSASWAYEQYF | TGCAGTGCTAGTTGGGCCTACGAGCAGTACTTC
once | TRBJ2-1 | TRBV7-9 | . | CASSSLRNEQFF | TGTGCCAGCAGCTCATTACGCAATGAGCAGTTCTTC
. | TRBJ1-1 | TRBV5-5 | . | CASSWAGTEAFF | TGTGCCAGCAGCTGGGCCGGAACTGAAGCTTTCTTT
. | TRBJ1-1 | TRBV5-1 | TRBD1 | CASSRQGVERFMNTEAFF | TGCGCCAGCAGCCGACAGGGGGTCGAGAGGTTCATGAACACTGAAGCTTTCTTT
. | TRBJ2-1 | TRBV9 | . | CASSVGVNEQFF | TGTGCCAGCAGCGTAGGGGTCAATGAGCAGTTCTTC
. | TRBJ2-7 | TRBV4-2 | TRBD2 | CASSQDGPGLAEYEQYF | TGTGCCAGCAGCCAAGATGGGCCGGGACTAGCGGAATACGAGCAGTACTTC
once | TRBJ2-5 | TRBV6-6 | . | CASREETQYF | TGTGCCAGCAGGGAAGAGACCCAGTACTTC
. | TRBJ1-6 | TRBV7-8 | TRBD1 | CASSNRGTGRDSPLHF | TGTGCCAGCAGCAATAGGGGGACAGGGCGAGATTCACCCCTCCACTTT
. | TRBJ2-1 | TRBV7-3 | TRBD2 | CASSLGTSGRYYNEQFF | TGTGCCAGCAGCTTGGGTACTAGCGGGAGATACTACAATGAGCAGTTCTTC
few | TRBJ2-7 | TRBV11-2 | . | CASSIRFDKGEQYF | TGTGCCAGCAGCATCCGGTTTGACAAGGGCGAGCAGTACTTC
few | TRBJ2-1 | TRBV13 | TRBD2 | CASSSRLAGGSPSYNEQFF | TGTGCCAGCAGCTCGAGACTAGCGGGAGGGAGTCCCTCCTACAATGAGCAGTTCTTC
. | TRBJ2-7 | TRBV7-2 | TRBD1 | CASSLARTGRYEQYF | TGTGCCAGCAGCTTAGCTAGGACAGGCCGCTACGAGCAGTACTTC
. | TRBJ2-5 | TRBV7-2 | TRBD1 | CASSAGQGAAQYF | TGTGCCAGCAGCGCAGGACAGGGAGCGGCCCAGTACTTC
once | TRBJ1-1 | TRBV9 | . | CASSVGQESGAFF | TGTGCCAGCAGCGTGGGTCAGGAGTCCGGAGCTTTCTTT
. | TRBJ2-1 | TRBV2 | . | CASNRVFTGGQFF | TGTGCCAGCAACCGGGTCTTTACGGGCGGGCAGTTCTTC
. | TRBJ2-7 | TRBV5-6 | . | CASSSSSSYEQYF | TGTGCCAGCAGCTCGAGCAGCTCCTACGAGCAGTACTTC
. | TRBJ2-2 | TRBV4-3 | TRBD2 | CASSQGEREMDGELFF | TGCGCCAGCAGCCAAGGCGAGCGGGAGATGGACGGGGAGCTGTTTTTT
. | TRBJ2-5 | TRBV6-5 | . | CASSQSRGPGTQYF | TGTGCCAGCAGTCAGAGCAGGGGCCCAGGGACCCAGTACTTC